This TCR beta chain was profiled in a study of blood T cell repertoires in COVID-19. Study at large: The samples span acute and convalescent COVID-19 from the United States, Italy and Spain. T cells, B-cell-depleted T cells, or PBMCs supplied cDNA or gDNA.

This clone was observed a single time. The repertoire was sequenced with immunoSEQ multiplex PCR; TCRdb's copy has only in-frame clones and lacks some. The table records about 68,000 clones, 90% of them present only once. This CDR3 contains 12 residues. V shed 6 bases and J 4 bases; nucleotides not matched to a gene: 3. Looked up from germline, CDR1 is MNHEY and CDR2 is SVGAGI. Sequencing was performed on peripheral blood. This receptor was obtained from a human donor in a cohort sampled during active COVID-19. The chain carries TRBV6-5 and TRBJ2-7; TRBD1 matches at 7 bases. CDR3 residues: CASRTGVYEQYF. Here the CDR3 DNA reads TGTGCCAGCAGAACAGGGGTTTACGAGCAGTACTTC.